This T cell receptor (beta chain) was sequenced during a study of post-analysis software for immune sequencing data. Regarding this clonotype: Its target is not known.

Researchers reported that TCR beta cDNA libraries carried unique molecular identifiers. TCRdb independently ran MiXCR on the PCR reads; one entry per CDR3 protein. The sample gives more than 450,000 distinct CDR3 sequences, 44% of which show up once; 1.5% to 2% is in the top ten. The germline V gene has CDR1 DFQATT and CDR2 SNEGSKA (reference sequence). V shed 3 bases and J 3 bases; nucleotides not matched to a gene: 6. This CDR3 contains 14 residues. Whole-study findings and limits: Clustering by F measure revealed strong co-clustering among samples prepared together in one batch. The study found TRBV5-6, TRBV5-1 and TRBV20-1 among a handful of TRBV segments more frequent in patients than controls.

This TCR was sampled from a girl between 10 and 17 years old with multiple sclerosis. The rearrangement uses TRBV20-1 and TRBJ2-5; TRBD1 aligns across 8 bases. Specimen: blood. CDR3: CSARSGQGKETQYF. DNA of the CDR3: TGCAGTGCTAGGTCCGGACAGGGTAAAGAGACCCAGTACTTC.